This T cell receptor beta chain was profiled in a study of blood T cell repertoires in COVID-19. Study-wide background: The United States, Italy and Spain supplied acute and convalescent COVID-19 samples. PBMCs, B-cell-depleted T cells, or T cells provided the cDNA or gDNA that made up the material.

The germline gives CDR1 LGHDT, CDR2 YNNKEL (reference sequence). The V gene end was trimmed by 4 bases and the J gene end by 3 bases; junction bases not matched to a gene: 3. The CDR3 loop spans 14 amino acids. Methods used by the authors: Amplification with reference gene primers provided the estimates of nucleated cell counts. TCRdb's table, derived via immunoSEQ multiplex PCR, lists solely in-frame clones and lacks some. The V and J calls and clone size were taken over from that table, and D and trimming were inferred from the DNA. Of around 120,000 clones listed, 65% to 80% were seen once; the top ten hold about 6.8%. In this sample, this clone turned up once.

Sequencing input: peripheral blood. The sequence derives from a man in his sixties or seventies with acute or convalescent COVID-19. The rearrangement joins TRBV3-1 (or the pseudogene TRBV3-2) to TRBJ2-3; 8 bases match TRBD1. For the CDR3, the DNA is TGTGCCAGCAGCCCTTGGACAGGGACAGATACGCAGTATTTT. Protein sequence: CASSPWTGTDTQYF.